This T cell receptor (beta chain) was documented in a study of blood T cell repertoires in COVID-19. Across the study: Material from acute and convalescent COVID-19 was sourced from the United States, Italy and Spain. From T cells, B-cell-depleted T cells, or PBMCs came the material, which was cDNA or gDNA.

Trimming pared 6 bases from V and 6 bases from J, leaving 12 bases between. The CDR3 contains 13 residues. The germline V gene encodes CDR1 MNHEY and CDR2 SVGAGI. Per the original data handling: Counts of nucleated cells, estimated from reference gene primer amplification, were obtained. The data were produced by immunoSEQ multiplex PCR, yet TCRdb's version contains in-frame clones alone and is incomplete. D and trimming come from the DNA, and the V and J calls and clone size come from that table. The data show more than 200,000 clones, 80% to 90% seen once. The TCR originated in a man aged 45 to 65 with acute or convalescent COVID-19. Material: peripheral blood. The gene calls are TRBV6-5 and TRBJ1-5; no definite D call. The CDR3 protein is CASRDQGSQPQHF. The DNA for the CDR3 is TGTGCCAGCAGAGACCAAGGGAGTCAGCCCCAGCATTTT.